Sequencing of this T cell receptor (beta chain) was carried out in a study of blood T cell repertoires in COVID-19 (dated by TCRdb to 2019 to 2021). Notes on the research overall: Samples from collaborators originated in the United States, Italy and Spain and spanned both the acute and convalescent phases of COVID-19. The material from the prospective study consisted of cDNA or gDNA derived from T cells, B-cell-depleted T cells, or PBMCs. Deeply sampled blood TCRbeta repertoires from subjects exposed to, actively infected with, or recovered from COVID-19 were included in the dataset. A freely available public database, intended as a resource for researchers studying the immune response to SARS-CoV-2, is where the repertoires were released. Samples were obtained from the ongoing ImmuneRACE study (first 160 participants) and from 1,254 subjects provided by 6 global collaborators. Nearly every sample came with metadata listing a de-identified subject ID, COVID-19 status, age in years and sex. HLA class I and class II types, where available, came from metadata supplied by the sample provider rather than from assay-based typing.

Each collaborating institution followed its own protocols to collect whole blood in K2EDTA tubes. Collaborator samples were shipped for TCRbeta analysis as frozen whole blood, isolated PBMCs, or DNA extracted from either sample type. Points the paper makes about the study in general: Clinical and demographic metadata were provided uncurated, with the amount varying by source and participant.

The germline V gene (reference sequence) sets CDR1 to SGHKS and CDR2 to YYEKEE. The CDR3 starts with the cysteine, ends with the phenylalanine, and has 15 residues. CDR3 DNA only is kept here, 45 bases in frame from base 1. V lost 0 bases and J lost 1 base; the stretch between them is 8 bases long. Worth noting for this clone: The specificity of this receptor is unknown. No base-level quality is on record; no much larger clone is a single base apart.

TCRbeta CDR3 regions were amplified from genomic DNA by means of the immunoSEQ Assay, a bias-controlled multiplex PCR. From the authors' description of their analysis: Within the assay, amplification of reference gene primers was used to estimate how many nucleated cells each sample contained. To quantify the absolute abundance of each unique TCRbeta CDR3 rearrangement, sequence reads were collapsed and filtered. For each sample, productive Simpson clonality was calculated as the square root of Simpson's diversity index across productive rearrangements. The table was pulled from immuneACCESS by TCRdb, which kept in-frame rearrangements only. Such tables lose some clones; where checked, under half of the loss comes from unresolved V genes, and the rest has no known cause. The DNA was the basis for D and trimming; V, J and clone size are from that table. Counted in this sample were 90,000 to 150,000 clones; around 80% of them appeared once. Of the sample, around 4.1% is held by the ten largest clones.

The sequence came from a woman of 80 years or more with acute or convalescent COVID-19. The chain couples TRBV5-5 to TRBJ1-5, with the D gene not clear enough to name. The sample taken for sequencing was peripheral blood. The DNA reads TGTGCCAGCAGCTTGGGACAAACGAGCAATCAGCCCCAGCATTTT. Its amino acids are CASSLGQTSNQPQHF.